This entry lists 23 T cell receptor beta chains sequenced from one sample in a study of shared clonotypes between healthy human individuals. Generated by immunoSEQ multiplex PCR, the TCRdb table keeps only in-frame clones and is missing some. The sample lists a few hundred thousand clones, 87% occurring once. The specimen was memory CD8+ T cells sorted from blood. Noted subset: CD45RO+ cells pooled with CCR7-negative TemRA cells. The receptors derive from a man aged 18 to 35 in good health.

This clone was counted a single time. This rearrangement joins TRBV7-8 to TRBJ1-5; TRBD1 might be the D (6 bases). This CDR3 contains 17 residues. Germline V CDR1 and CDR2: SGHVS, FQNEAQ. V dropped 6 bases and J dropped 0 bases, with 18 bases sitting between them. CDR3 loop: CASRPSWTVYSNQPQHF. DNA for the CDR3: TGTGCCAGCAGACCCTCCTGGACAGTTTATAGCAATCAGCCCCAGCATTTT.

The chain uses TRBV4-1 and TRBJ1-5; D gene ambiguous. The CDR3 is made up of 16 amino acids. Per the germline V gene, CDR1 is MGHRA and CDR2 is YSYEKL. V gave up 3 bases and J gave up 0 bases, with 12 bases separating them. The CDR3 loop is CASSQLGPNSNQPQHF. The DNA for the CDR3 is TGCGCCAGCAGCCAGTTAGGTCCAAATAGCAATCAGCCCCAGCATTTT.

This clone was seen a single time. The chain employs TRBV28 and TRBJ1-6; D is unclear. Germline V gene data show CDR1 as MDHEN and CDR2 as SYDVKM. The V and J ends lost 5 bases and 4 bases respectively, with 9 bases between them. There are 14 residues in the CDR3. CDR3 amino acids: CASSPDGYNSPLHF. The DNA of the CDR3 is TGTGCCAGCAGTCCGGACGGTTATAATTCACCCCTCCACTTT.

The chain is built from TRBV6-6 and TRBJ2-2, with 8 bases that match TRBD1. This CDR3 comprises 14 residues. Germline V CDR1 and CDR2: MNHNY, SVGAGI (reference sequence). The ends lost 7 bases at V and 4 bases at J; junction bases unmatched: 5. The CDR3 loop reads CASIDRGSTGELFF. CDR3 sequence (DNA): TGTGCCAGCATTGACAGGGGTAGCACCGGGGAGCTGTTTTTT.

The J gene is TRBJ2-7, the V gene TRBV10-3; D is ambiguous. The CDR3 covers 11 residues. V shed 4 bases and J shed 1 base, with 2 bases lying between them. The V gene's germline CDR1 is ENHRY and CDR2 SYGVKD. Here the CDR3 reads CAISGSYEQYF. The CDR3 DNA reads TGTGCCATCAGTGGGTCCTACGAGCAGTACTTC.

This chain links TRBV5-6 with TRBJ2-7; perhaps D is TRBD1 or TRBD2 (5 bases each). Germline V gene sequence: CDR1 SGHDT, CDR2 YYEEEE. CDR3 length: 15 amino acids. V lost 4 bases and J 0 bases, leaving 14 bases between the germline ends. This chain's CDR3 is CASSPGTWSSYEQYF. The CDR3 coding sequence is TGTGCCAGCAGCCCAGGGACGTGGAGCTCCTACGAGCAGTACTTC.

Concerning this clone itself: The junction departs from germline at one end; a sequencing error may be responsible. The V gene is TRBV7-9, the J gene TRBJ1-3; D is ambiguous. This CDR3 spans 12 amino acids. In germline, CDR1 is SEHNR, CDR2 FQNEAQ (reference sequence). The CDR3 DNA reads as TGTGCCAGCAGCTCCGTATACGAACGGAACCCTTTT. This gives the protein CASSSVYERNPF.

CDR3 amino acids: CSVEGISRRGYEQYF. In DNA form, the CDR3 reads TGCAGCGTTGAAGGGATTTCAAGGAGAGGATACGAGCAGTACTTC. The V and J genes are TRBV29-1 and TRBJ2-7, with D unresolved. CDR3 size: 15 residues. The V end was cut by 1 base, the J end by 4 bases, with 17 bases between. In germline, CDR1 is SQVTM, CDR2 ANQGSEA.

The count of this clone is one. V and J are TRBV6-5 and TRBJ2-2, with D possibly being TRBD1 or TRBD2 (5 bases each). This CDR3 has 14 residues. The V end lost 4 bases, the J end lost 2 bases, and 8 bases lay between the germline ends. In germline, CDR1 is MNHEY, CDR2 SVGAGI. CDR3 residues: CASSWDGNTGELFF. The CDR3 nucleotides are TGTGCCAGCAGTTGGGACGGAAACACCGGGGAGCTGTTTTTT.

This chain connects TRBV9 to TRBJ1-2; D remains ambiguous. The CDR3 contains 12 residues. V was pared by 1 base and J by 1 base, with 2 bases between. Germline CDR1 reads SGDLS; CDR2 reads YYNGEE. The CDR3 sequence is CASSVFNYGYTF. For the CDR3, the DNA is TGTGCCAGCAGCGTATTTAACTATGGCTACACCTTC.

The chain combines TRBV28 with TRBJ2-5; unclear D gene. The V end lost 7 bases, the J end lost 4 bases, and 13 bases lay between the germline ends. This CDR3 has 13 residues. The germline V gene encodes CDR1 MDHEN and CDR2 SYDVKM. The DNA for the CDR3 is TGTGCCAGCAAATGGGGTAATGCAGAGACCCAGTACTTC. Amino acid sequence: CASKWGNAETQYF.

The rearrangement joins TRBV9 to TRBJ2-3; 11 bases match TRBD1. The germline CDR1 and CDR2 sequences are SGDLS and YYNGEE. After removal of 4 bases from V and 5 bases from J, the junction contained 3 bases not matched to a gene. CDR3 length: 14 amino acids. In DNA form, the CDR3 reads TGTGCCAGCAGCAGTGGGACAGGGGGAGATACGCAGTATTTT. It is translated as CASSSGTGGDTQYF.

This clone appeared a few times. The CDR3 DNA is TGTGCCTGGAGACCCCCGGGACAGGGCCACGAGCAGTACTTC. The encoded protein is CAWRPPGQGHEQYF. The V and J genes are TRBV30 and TRBJ2-7, with 9 bases aligning to TRBD1. The CDR3 extends over 14 amino acids. V was pared by 3 bases and J by 5 bases, with 8 bases of the junction left unmatched. Germline V gives CDR1 GTSNPN, CDR2 SVGIG (reference sequence).

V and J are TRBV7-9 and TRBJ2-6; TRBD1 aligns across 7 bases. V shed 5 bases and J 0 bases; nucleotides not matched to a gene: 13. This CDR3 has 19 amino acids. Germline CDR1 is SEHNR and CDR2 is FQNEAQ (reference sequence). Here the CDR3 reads CASSDNTGTVISGANVLTF. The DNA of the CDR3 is TGTGCCAGCAGCGACAATACCGGGACAGTAATCTCTGGGGCCAACGTCCTGACTTTC.

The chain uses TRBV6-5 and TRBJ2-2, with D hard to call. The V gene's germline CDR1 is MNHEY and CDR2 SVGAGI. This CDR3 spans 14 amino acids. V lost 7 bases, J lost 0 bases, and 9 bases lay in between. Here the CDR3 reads CASNPFANTGELFF. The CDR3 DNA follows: TGTGCCAGCAATCCGTTCGCGAACACCGGGGAGCTGTTTTTT.

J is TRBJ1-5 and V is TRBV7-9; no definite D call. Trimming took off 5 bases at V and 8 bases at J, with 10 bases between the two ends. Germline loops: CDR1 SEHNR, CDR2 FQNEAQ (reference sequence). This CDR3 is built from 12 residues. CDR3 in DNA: TGTGCCAGCAGCAAGCCGAGAGAGCCCCAGCATTTT. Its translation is CASSKPREPQHF. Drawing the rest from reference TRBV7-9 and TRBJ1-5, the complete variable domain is DTGVSQNPRHKITKRGQNVTFRCDPISEHNRLYWYRQTLGQGPEFLTYFQNEAQLEKSRLLSDRFSAERPKGSFSTLEIQRTEQGDSAMYLCASSKPREPQHFGDGTRLSIL.

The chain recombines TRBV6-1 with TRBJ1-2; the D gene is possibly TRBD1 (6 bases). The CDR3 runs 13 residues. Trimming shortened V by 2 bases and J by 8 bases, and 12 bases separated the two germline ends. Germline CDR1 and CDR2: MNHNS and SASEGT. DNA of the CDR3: TGTGCCAGCAGTGAAAATTGGGGGCTCGGCTACACCTTC. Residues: CASSENWGLGYTF.

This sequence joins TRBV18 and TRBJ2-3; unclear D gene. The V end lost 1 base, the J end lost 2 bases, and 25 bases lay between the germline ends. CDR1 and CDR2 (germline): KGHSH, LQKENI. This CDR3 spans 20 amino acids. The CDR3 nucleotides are TGTGCCAGCTCACCACGACTTTTGGAGTGGCTGATTGGGGACACAGATACGCAGTATTTT. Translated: CASSPRLLEWLIGDTDTQYF.

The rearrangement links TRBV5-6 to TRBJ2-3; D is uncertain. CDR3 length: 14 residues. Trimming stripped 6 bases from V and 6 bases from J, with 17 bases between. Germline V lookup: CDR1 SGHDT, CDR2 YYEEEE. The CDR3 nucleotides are TGTGCCAGCACCCCCACGACCTCGCGGGATACGCAGTATTTT. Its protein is CASTPTTSRDTQYF.

CDR3 region: CASSLAGTAYYEQYF. In DNA, the CDR3 is TGTGCCAGCAGTTTAGCCGGGACAGCCTACTACGAGCAGTACTTC. The rearrangement uses TRBV27 and TRBJ2-7; 7 bases agree with TRBD1. This CDR3 has 15 amino acids. CDR1 and CDR2 (germline): MNHEY, SMNVEV (reference sequence). V lost 2 bases, J lost 3 bases, and 7 bases stayed unmatched.

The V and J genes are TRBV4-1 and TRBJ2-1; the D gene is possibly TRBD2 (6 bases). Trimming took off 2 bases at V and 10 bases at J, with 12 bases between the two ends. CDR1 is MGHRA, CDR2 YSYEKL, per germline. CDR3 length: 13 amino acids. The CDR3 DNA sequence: TGCGCCAGCAGCCAATTTATGAGCGGGGAGCAGTTCTTC. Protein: CASSQFMSGEQFF.

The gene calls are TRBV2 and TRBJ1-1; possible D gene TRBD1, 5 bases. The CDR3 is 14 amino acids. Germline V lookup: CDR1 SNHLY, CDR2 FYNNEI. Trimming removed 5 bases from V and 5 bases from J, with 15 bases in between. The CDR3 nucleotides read TGTGCCAGCAGTACTCCTATTCGGGGGACTGAAGCTTTCTTT. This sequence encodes CASSTPIRGTEAFF.

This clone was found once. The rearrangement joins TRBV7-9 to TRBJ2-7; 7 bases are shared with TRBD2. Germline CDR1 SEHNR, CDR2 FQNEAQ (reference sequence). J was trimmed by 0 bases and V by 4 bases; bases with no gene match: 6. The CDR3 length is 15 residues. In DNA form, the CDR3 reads TGTGCCAGCAGCTGGACTAGGGAAAGCTCCTACGAGCAGTACTTC. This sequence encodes CASSWTRESSYEQYF.